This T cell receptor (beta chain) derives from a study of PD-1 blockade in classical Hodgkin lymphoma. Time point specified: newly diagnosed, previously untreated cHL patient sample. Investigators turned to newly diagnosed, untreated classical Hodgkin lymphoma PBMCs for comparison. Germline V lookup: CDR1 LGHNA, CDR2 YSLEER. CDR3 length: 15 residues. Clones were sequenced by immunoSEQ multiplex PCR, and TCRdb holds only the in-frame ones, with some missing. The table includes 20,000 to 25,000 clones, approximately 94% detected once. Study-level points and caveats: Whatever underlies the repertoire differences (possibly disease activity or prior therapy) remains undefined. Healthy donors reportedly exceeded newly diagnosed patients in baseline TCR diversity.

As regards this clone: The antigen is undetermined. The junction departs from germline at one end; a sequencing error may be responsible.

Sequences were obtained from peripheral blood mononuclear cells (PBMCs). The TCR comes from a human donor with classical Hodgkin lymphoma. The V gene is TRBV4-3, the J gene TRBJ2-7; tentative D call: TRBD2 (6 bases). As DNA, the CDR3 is TGCGCCAGCAGCCAAGATCGGGGGTTCCCCTACGAGCAGTGCTTC. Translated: CASSQDRGFPYEQCF.